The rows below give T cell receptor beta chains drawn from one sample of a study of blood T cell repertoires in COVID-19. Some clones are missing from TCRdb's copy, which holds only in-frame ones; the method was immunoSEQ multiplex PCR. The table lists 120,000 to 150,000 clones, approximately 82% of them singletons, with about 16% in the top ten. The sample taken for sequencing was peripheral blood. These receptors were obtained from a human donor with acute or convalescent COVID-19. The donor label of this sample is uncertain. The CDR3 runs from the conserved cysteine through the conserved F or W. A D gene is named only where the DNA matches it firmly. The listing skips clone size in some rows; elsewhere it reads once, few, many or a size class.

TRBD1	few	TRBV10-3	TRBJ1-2	TGTGCCATCAGTGGACAGGGTCCTGGCTACACCTTC	CAISGQGPGYTF
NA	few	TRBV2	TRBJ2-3	TGTGCCAGCAGCTACAGAACAGATACGCAGTATTTT	CASSYRTDTQYF
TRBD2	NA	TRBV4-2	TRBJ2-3	TGTGCCAGCAGCCAAGATGGGAGCGGGGTGAGGGATACGCAGTATTTT	CASSQDGSGVRDTQYF
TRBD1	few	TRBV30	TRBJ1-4	TGTGCCTGGAGAAGGGGGCGAAATGAAAAACTGTTTTTT	CAWRRGRNEKLFF
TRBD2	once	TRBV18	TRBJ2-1	TGTGCCAGCTCACCCATCGGGACTAGCGGGTTTAGCTCCTACAATGAGCAGTTCTTC	CASSPIGTSGFSSYNEQFF
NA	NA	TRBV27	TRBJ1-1	TGTGCCAGCAGTCTCAGGGGAACGCGGGTGTTCAAACTGTCGCCCTTTGAAGCTTTCTTT	CASSLRGTRVFKLSPFEAFF
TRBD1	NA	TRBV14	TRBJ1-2	TGTGCCAGCAGCCGAGTTACACCGGGACAGGGGGCCGGTGGCTACACCTTC	CASSRVTPGQGAGGYTF
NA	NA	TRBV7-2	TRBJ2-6	TGTGCCAGCAGCTTTATCGCTGGGGCCAACGTCCTGACTTTC	CASSFIAGANVLTF
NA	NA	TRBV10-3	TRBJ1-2	TGTGCCAACCGACCTAGGGAGGACTATGGCTACACCTTC	CANRPREDYGYTF
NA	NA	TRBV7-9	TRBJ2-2	TGTGCCAGCAGTACCATTGGGGCTCTGGGCACCGGGGAGCTGTTTTTT	CASSTIGALGTGELFF
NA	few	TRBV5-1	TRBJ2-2	TGCGCCAGCAGCTGGGGCGGGACCACCGGGGAGCTGTTTTTT	CASSWGGTTGELFF
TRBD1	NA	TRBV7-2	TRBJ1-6	TGTGCCAGCAGCGCTACCACAGGGGGCACTTCACCCCTCCACTTT	CASSATTGGTSPLHF
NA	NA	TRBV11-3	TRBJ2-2	TGTGCCAGCAGCGTCCTAGCGAACACCGGGGAGCTGTTTTTT	CASSVLANTGELFF
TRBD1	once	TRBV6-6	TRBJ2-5	TGTGCCAGCAGTCTCGTAGGGGAAACGGCCGGGACAGGGGAGACCCAGTACTTC	CASSLVGETAGTGETQYF
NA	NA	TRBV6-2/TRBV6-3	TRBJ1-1	TGTGCCAGCAGTTACTCCGAGGGCGTGGGCACTGAAGCTTTCTTT	CASSYSEGVGTEAFF